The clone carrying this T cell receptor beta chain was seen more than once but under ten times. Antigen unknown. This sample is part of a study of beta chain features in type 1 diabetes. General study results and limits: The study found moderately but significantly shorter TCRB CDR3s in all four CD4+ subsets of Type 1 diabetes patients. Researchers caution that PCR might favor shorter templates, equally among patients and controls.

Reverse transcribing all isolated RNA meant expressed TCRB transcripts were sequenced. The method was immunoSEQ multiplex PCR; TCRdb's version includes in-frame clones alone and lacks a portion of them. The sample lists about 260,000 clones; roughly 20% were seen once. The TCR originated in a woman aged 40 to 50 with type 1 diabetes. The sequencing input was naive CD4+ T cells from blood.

The CDR3 DNA reads TGTGCCAGCAGTCGCGGGGGGAATGAGCAGTTCTTC. It is translated as CASSRGGNEQFF. The V and J genes are TRBV6-6 and TRBJ2-1, with 8 nucleotides matching TRBD2. Germline V gene sequence: CDR1 MNHNY, CDR2 SVGAGI (reference sequence). J lost 7 bases, V lost 5 bases, and 1 base had no gene match. The CDR3 spans 12 residues.